The present TCR beta chain was sequenced within a study of blood T cell repertoires in COVID-19. The V segment lost 0 bases and the J segment 2 bases; nucleotides outside the gene matches: 5. CDR3 length: 16 amino acids. Germline loops: CDR1 LGHNA, CDR2 YNFKEQ. Using immunoSEQ multiplex PCR, the repertoire was profiled, and TCRdb retains in-frame clones only, with some absent. The repertoire consists of about 200,000 clones, with 70% to 90% occurring once and the leading ten covering 15% to 20%. Sequenced input: peripheral blood. The rearrangement links TRBV4-2 to TRBJ2-7; 9 bases match TRBD2. The sequence came from a man in his fifties with COVID-19, enrolled during active disease. The DNA for the CDR3 is TGTGCCAGCAGCCAAGATCCAAGCGGGGGGACCTACGAGCAGTACTTC. Protein: CASSQDPSGGTYEQYF.